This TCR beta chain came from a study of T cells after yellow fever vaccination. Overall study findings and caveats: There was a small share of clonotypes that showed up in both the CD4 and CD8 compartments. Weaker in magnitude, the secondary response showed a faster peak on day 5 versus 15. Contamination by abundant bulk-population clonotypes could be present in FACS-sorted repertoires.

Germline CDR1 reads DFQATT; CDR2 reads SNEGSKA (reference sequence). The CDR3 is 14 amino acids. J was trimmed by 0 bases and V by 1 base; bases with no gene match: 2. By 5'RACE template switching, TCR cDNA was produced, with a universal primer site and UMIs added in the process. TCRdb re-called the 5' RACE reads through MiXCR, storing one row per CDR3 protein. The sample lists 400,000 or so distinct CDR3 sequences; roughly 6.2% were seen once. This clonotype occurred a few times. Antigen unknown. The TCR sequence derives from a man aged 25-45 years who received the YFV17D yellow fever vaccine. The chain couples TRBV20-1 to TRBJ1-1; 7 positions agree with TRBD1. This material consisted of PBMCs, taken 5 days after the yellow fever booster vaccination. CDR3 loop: CSARGQGVNTEAFF. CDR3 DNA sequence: TGCAGTGCTAGAGGGCAGGGGGTGAACACTGAAGCTTTCTTT.